The entry below describes one T cell receptor beta chain. Per the germline V gene, CDR1 is LGHNA and CDR2 is YSLEER. This CDR3 is 16 amino acids long. V lost 0 bases and J lost 6; bases outside the gene matches: 10. The sample belongs to a study of blood T cell repertoires in COVID-19. Turning to the study itself: The analysed material was cDNA or gDNA that came from T cells, B-cell-depleted T cells, or PBMCs.

Assay used: immunoSEQ multiplex PCR; TCRdb lists only in-frame clones, some missing. The sample yields 150,000 to 200,000 clones, approximately 90% seen once. The source of this sequence is a human donor in a cohort sampled during active COVID-19. The rearrangement uses TRBV4-3 and TRBJ2-7; TRBD1 aligns across 8 bases. Sequences were obtained from peripheral blood. This chain's CDR3 is CASSQEDRDTTSEQYF. The CDR3 nucleotides are TGCGCCAGCAGCCAAGAGGACAGGGACACAACCTCCGAGCAGTACTTC.